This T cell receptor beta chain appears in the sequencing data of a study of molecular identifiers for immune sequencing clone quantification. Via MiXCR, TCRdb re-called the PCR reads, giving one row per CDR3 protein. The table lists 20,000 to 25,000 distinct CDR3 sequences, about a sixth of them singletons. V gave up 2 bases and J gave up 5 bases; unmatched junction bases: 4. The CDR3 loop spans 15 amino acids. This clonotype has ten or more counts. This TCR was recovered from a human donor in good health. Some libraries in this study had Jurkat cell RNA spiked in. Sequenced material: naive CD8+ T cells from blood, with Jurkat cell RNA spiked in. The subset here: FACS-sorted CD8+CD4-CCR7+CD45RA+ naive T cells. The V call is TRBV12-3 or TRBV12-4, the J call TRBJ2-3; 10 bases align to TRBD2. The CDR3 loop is CASSLLLAGEDTQYF. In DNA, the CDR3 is TGTGCCAGCAGTTTACTCCTAGCGGGGGAAGATACGCAGTATTTT.